The clone carrying this TCR beta chain has more than one count but fewer than ten. The antigen remains undetermined. This entry comes from a study of T-cell memory formation after mild COVID-19. Study-level background: The TCR clusters were mostly specific to one donor. Findings of the study overall: For contracting clones, CD4+ ones sat mainly in CM and EM, CD8+ in EMRA. Nothing showed for sure that second-wave clones peaking on day 37 were SARS-CoV-2 specific.

TCRalpha and TCRbeta libraries used 5'RACE with constant-segment primers and UMIs. TCRdb analysed the 5' RACE reads with MiXCR anew, one entry per CDR3 protein. The data show more than 350,000 distinct CDR3 sequences, around a fifth seen once. Germline V gene lookup returns CDR1 GTSNPN and CDR2 SVGIG (reference sequence). Trimming took 2 bases from V and 9 from J, leaving 23 bases between them. The CDR3 runs 16 residues. The source of this sequence is an adult woman who had mild COVID-19 (a few samples of this study predate the infection). Cell type and time point are not known. V and J are TRBV30 and TRBJ1-5; D is unresolved. Sequencing was performed on PBMCs or a T cell subset sorted from them (not recorded which). DNA for the CDR3: TGTGCCTGGAGTTTTATGGGGAGCAGCCCCACGGGGCCCCAGCATTTT. Translated, it gives CAWSFMGSSPTGPQHF.